These T cell receptor beta chains were read from a single sample in a study of regulatory T cells in long-lasting Graves disease. MiXCR was run by TCRdb on the multiplex PCR reads, yielding one entry per CDR3 protein. The sample yields fewer than 550,000 distinct CDR3 sequences, 16% seen once. The data were also submitted as part of a second study, on T cells in Graves' hyperthyroidism and ophthalmopathy.

The sample in question was peripheral blood mononuclear cells (PBMCs), obtained at new diagnosis, from a patient treated with antithyroid drugs. These receptor sequences come from a woman aged 35-65 years with Graves disease. Both conserved end residues are part of each CDR3. D genes are given only for firm matches. Size is omitted from some rows. Given values are once, few, many or a class for expanded clones.

. | TRBJ1-5 | few | TRBV10-3 | CAASRTVDQPQHF | TGTGCCGCCTCTCGGACAGTCGATCAGCCCCAGCATTTT
. | TRBJ1-6 | few | TRBV19 | CASSMKSSYNSPLHF | TGTGCCAGTAGTATGAAGAGCTCCTATAATTCACCCCTCCACTTT
. | TRBJ1-1 | . | TRBV11-2 | CASSLFRLARGVNTEAFF | TGTGCCAGCAGCTTATTCCGACTGGCGAGGGGGGTGAACACTGAAGCTTTCTTT
. | TRBJ1-1 | . | TRBV7-9 | CASSLFQSGWNTEAFF | TGTGCCAGCAGCTTATTCCAGTCAGGTTGGAACACTGAAGCTTTCTTT
. | TRBJ2-1 | many | TRBV6-1 | CASSGSYNEQFF | TGTGCCAGCAGTGGGAGTTACAATGAGCAGTTCTTC
TRBD2 | TRBJ2-2 | . | TRBV4-1 | CASSPTGRIGELFF | TGCGCCAGCAGCCCAACCGGGAGGATCGGGGAGCTGTTTTTT
. | TRBJ2-1 | . | TRBV20-1 | CSARERFKGYNEQFF | TGCAGTGCTAGAGAGCGCTTTAAGGGCTACAATGAGCAGTTCTTC
TRBD1 | TRBJ2-7 | many | TRBV5-1 | CASSPGQGFSYEQYF | TGCGCCAGCAGCCCGGGACAGGGGTTCTCCTACGAGCAGTACTTC
TRBD1 | TRBJ1-5 | few | TRBV18 | CASSQTGGTYQPQHF | TGTGCCAGCTCGCAGACAGGGGGAACCTATCAGCCCCAGCATTTT
. | TRBJ1-3 | few | TRBV14 | CASSHPGGNTIYF | TGTGCCAGCAGCCACCCAGGGGGAAACACCATATATTTT
. | TRBJ1-1 | few | TRBV15 | CATSRDGGTEAFF | TGTGCCACCAGCAGAGATGGGGGGACTGAAGCTTTCTTT
. | TRBJ1-6 | few | TRBV6-2/TRBV6-3 | CASSFSGAQGRGSPLHF | TGTGCCAGCAGTTTTAGTGGGGCGCAGGGACGGGGATCACCCCTCCACTTT
TRBD1 | TRBJ2-5 | many | TRBV2 | CASSLSGGTPGTQYF | TGTGCCAGCAGTCTGTCAGGGGGCACCCCGGGAACCCAGTACTTC
. | TRBJ2-7 | . | TRBV6-1 | CASSAGNRYEQYF | TGTGCCAGCAGTGCCGGAAATCGCTACGAGCAGTACTTC
. | TRBJ1-1 | many | TRBV28 | CATRERAEAFF | TGTGCCACTCGGGAACGGGCTGAAGCTTTCTTT
TRBD1 | TRBJ1-2 | few | TRBV4-1 | CASSHRDSPNYGYTF | TGCGCCAGCAGCCACCGGGACAGTCCTAACTATGGCTACACCTTC
. | TRBJ2-1 | . | TRBV19 | CASSIARRLVNEQFF | TGTGCCAGTAGTATAGCCCGGAGGCTAGTCAATGAGCAGTTCTTC
. | TRBJ2-7 | . | TRBV6-1 | CASSQGPSSYEQYF | TGTGCCAGCAGTCAGGGACCGAGCTCCTACGAGCAGTACTTC
. | TRBJ1-5 | few | TRBV6-5 | CASSYVVAGQPQHF | TGTGCCAGCAGTTACGTCGTGGCAGGCCAGCCCCAGCATTTT
TRBD2 | TRBJ2-7 | once | TRBV3-1 | CASSQKGAGGKGEQYF | TGTGCCAGCAGCCAAAAAGGAGCGGGGGGAAAGGGAGAGCAGTACTTC